Listed below are T cell receptor beta chains from one sample, sequenced in a study of Ad26.COV2.S vaccination and SARS-CoV-2 variants. Sequencing used immunoSEQ multiplex PCR; TCRdb keeps in-frame clones, though not all of them. The top ten clones hold 2% to 2.5% of a sample with around 320,000 clones, roughly 80% of them seen once. Sample: peripheral blood, taken in a trial of Ad26.COV2.S vaccine versus placebo. These receptors were taken from a person aged 18-60 years who received the Ad26.COV2.S COVID-19 vaccine or a placebo. CDR3s include the opening cysteine and the closing phenylalanine or tryptophan. Each record gives: V gene, D gene, clone size, J gene, CDR3 protein, CDR3 DNA. The D gene is left open where the match is weak. Clone size appears in some rows only: once, few, many, or a class for an expanded clone.

v_gene: TRBV5-4
d_gene: NA
abundance: NA
j_gene: TRBJ1-5
CDR3aa: CASSFMGNNQPQHF
CDR3nt: TGTGCCAGCAGCTTTATGGGGAACAATCAGCCCCAGCATTTT

v_gene: TRBV11-3
d_gene: TRBD2
abundance: NA
j_gene: TRBJ2-1
CDR3aa: CASSLVGASGGTNEQFF
CDR3nt: TGTGCCAGCAGCTTAGTAGGGGCTAGCGGGGGGACTAATGAGCAGTTCTTC

v_gene: TRBV18
d_gene: NA
abundance: NA
j_gene: TRBJ1-2
CDR3aa: CASSPTENYGYTF
CDR3nt: TGTGCCAGCTCACCGACAGAGAACTATGGCTACACCTTC

v_gene: TRBV30
d_gene: NA
abundance: NA
j_gene: TRBJ2-5
CDR3aa: CAWSVQGRTTSQTQYF
CDR3nt: TGTGCCTGGAGTGTACAAGGACGCACCACCTCGCAGACCCAGTACTTC

v_gene: TRBV11-2
d_gene: NA
abundance: NA
j_gene: TRBJ2-1
CDR3aa: CASSLGLSGTEQFF
CDR3nt: TGTGCCAGCAGCTTAGGGCTGTCCGGGACTGAGCAGTTCTTC

v_gene: TRBV7-2
d_gene: TRBD1
abundance: NA
j_gene: TRBJ1-4
CDR3aa: CASRVTGGNEKLFF
CDR3nt: TGTGCCAGCAGAGTAACAGGGGGTAATGAAAAACTGTTTTTT

v_gene: TRBV4-1
d_gene: NA
abundance: few
j_gene: TRBJ2-7
CDR3aa: CASSHSYEQYF
CDR3nt: TGCGCCAGCAGCCACTCTTACGAGCAGTACTTC

v_gene: TRBV4-2
d_gene: NA
abundance: few
j_gene: TRBJ2-2
CDR3aa: CASTRRGPLNTGELFF
CDR3nt: TGTGCCAGCACCCGCCGGGGACCTCTCAACACCGGGGAGCTGTTTTTT

v_gene: TRBV7-2
d_gene: NA
abundance: NA
j_gene: TRBJ2-7
CDR3aa: CASSLGNSYEQYF
CDR3nt: TGTGCCAGCAGCTTAGGAAATTCCTACGAGCAGTACTTC

v_gene: TRBV3-1/TRBV3-2
d_gene: NA
abundance: NA
j_gene: TRBJ1-5
CDR3aa: CASSQRGSNQPQHF
CDR3nt: TGTGCCAGCAGCCAACGTGGGAGCAATCAGCCCCAGCATTTT

v_gene: TRBV19
d_gene: TRBD1
abundance: NA
j_gene: TRBJ1-2
CDR3aa: CASSIGTGPPPNYGYTF
CDR3nt: TGTGCCAGTAGTATTGGGACAGGCCCGCCCCCTAACTATGGCTACACCTTC

v_gene: TRBV6-6
d_gene: TRBD2
abundance: NA
j_gene: TRBJ2-1
CDR3aa: CASSRYSGGTYNEQFF
CDR3nt: TGTGCCAGCAGTAGATATAGCGGGGGAACCTACAATGAGCAGTTCTTC

v_gene: TRBV18
d_gene: TRBD1
abundance: NA
j_gene: TRBJ1-2
CDR3aa: CASSPADRDGYTF
CDR3nt: TGTGCCAGCTCACCTGCAGACAGGGATGGCTACACCTTC

v_gene: TRBV28
d_gene: NA
abundance: few
j_gene: TRBJ1-2
CDR3aa: CASSEDVYGYTF
CDR3nt: TGTGCCAGCAGCGAAGACGTTTATGGCTACACCTTC

v_gene: TRBV7-2
d_gene: NA
abundance: NA
j_gene: TRBJ2-7
CDR3aa: CASSLTGRGEQYF
CDR3nt: TGTGCCAGCAGCTTAACGGGGCGAGGCGAGCAGTACTTC

v_gene: TRBV28
d_gene: NA
abundance: NA
j_gene: TRBJ2-2
CDR3aa: CASSLVSPTGELFF
CDR3nt: TGTGCCAGCAGTTTGGTCAGCCCCACCGGGGAGCTGTTTTTT

v_gene: TRBV15
d_gene: TRBD1
abundance: NA
j_gene: TRBJ1-1
CDR3aa: CATSREQGGGNTEAFF
CDR3nt: TGTGCCACCAGCAGAGAACAGGGGGGAGGGAACACTGAAGCTTTCTTT

v_gene: TRBV2
d_gene: NA
abundance: NA
j_gene: TRBJ2-1
CDR3aa: CASRRKNNEQFF
CDR3nt: TGTGCCAGCAGGCGGAAGAACAATGAGCAGTTCTTC

v_gene: TRBV19
d_gene: TRBD1
abundance: NA
j_gene: TRBJ2-1
CDR3aa: CASSIGQGTYNEQFF
CDR3nt: TGTGCCAGTAGTATTGGACAGGGGACCTACAATGAGCAGTTCTTC

v_gene: TRBV4-2
d_gene: NA
abundance: once
j_gene: TRBJ2-7
CDR3aa: CASSQDRGEQYF
CDR3nt: TGTGCCAGCAGCCAAGATCGAGGCGAGCAGTACTTC

v_gene: TRBV3-1/TRBV3-2
d_gene: TRBD1
abundance: once
j_gene: TRBJ1-6
CDR3aa: CASSQDWDRALHF
CDR3nt: TGTGCCAGCAGCCAAGATTGGGACAGGGCCCTCCACTTT

v_gene: TRBV9
d_gene: NA
abundance: NA
j_gene: TRBJ1-2
CDR3aa: CASTQVPYNYGYTF
CDR3nt: TGTGCCAGCACTCAGGTGCCCTATAACTATGGCTACACCTTC

v_gene: TRBV19
d_gene: TRBD1
abundance: NA
j_gene: TRBJ1-1
CDR3aa: CASSSYRGRGSTEAFF
CDR3nt: TGTGCCAGTAGTTCATACAGGGGGCGCGGGAGCACTGAAGCTTTCTTT

v_gene: TRBV5-1
d_gene: NA
abundance: NA
j_gene: TRBJ1-2
CDR3aa: CASSLEGNGYTF
CDR3nt: TGCGCCAGCAGCTTGGAAGGGAATGGCTACACCTTC

v_gene: TRBV19
d_gene: NA
abundance: NA
j_gene: TRBJ2-7
CDR3aa: CASSVTATYEQYF
CDR3nt: TGTGCCAGTAGTGTGACAGCGACGTACGAGCAGTACTTC

v_gene: TRBV25-1
d_gene: NA
abundance: NA
j_gene: TRBJ2-1
CDR3aa: CASNGDRRSLSSYNEQFF
CDR3nt: TGTGCCAGCAACGGAGACAGGAGAAGCCTCAGCTCCTACAATGAGCAGTTCTTC

v_gene: TRBV6-6
d_gene: NA
abundance: once
j_gene: TRBJ2-7
CDR3aa: CASSYPSLVGVYEQYF
CDR3nt: TGTGCCAGCAGTTACCCCTCCTTAGTAGGGGTGTACGAGCAGTACTTC

v_gene: TRBV9
d_gene: NA
abundance: NA
j_gene: TRBJ2-3
CDR3aa: CASSATPSGSGTDTQYF
CDR3nt: TGTGCCAGCAGCGCCACCCCATCAGGCAGTGGGACAGATACGCAGTATTTT

v_gene: TRBV25-1
d_gene: NA
abundance: NA
j_gene: TRBJ1-3
CDR3aa: CASSESGSPLGNTIYF
CDR3nt: TGTGCCAGCAGTGAATCAGGGAGCCCGTTAGGAAACACCATATATTTT

v_gene: TRBV13
d_gene: TRBD2
abundance: NA
j_gene: TRBJ2-3
CDR3aa: CASSLAGAGGNTDTQYF
CDR3nt: TGTGCCAGCAGCTTAGCCGGAGCGGGGGGAAACACAGATACGCAGTATTTT

v_gene: TRBV6-5
d_gene: NA
abundance: NA
j_gene: TRBJ2-1
CDR3aa: CASSIEGLSYNEQFF
CDR3nt: TGTGCCAGCAGTATCGAGGGGCTCTCCTACAATGAGCAGTTCTTC

v_gene: TRBV24-1
d_gene: NA
abundance: NA
j_gene: TRBJ1-2
CDR3aa: CATSDPTVPGNGYTF
CDR3nt: TGTGCCACCAGTGATCCGACGGTGCCAGGGAACGGCTACACCTTC

v_gene: TRBV9
d_gene: NA
abundance: NA
j_gene: TRBJ1-6
CDR3aa: CASSPNPGSHYNSPLHF
CDR3nt: TGTGCCAGCAGCCCCAACCCCGGGTCCCACTATAATTCACCCCTCCACTTT

v_gene: TRBV4-1
d_gene: NA
abundance: NA
j_gene: TRBJ2-2
CDR3aa: CASSQDTGATNTGELFF
CDR3nt: TGCGCCAGCAGCCAAGATACGGGGGCCACGAACACCGGGGAGCTGTTTTTT

v_gene: TRBV3-1/TRBV3-2
d_gene: NA
abundance: NA
j_gene: TRBJ2-7
CDR3aa: CASSQDPHEQYF
CDR3nt: TGTGCCAGCAGCCAAGATCCCCACGAGCAGTACTTC

v_gene: TRBV7-3
d_gene: NA
abundance: NA
j_gene: TRBJ1-1
CDR3aa: CASSSRRNTEAFF
CDR3nt: TGTGCCAGCAGCTCCCGGCGGAACACTGAAGCTTTCTTT

v_gene: TRBV18
d_gene: NA
abundance: NA
j_gene: TRBJ1-4
CDR3aa: CASSTQGTNEKLFF
CDR3nt: TGTGCCAGCTCTACACAGGGAACTAATGAAAAACTGTTTTTT

v_gene: TRBV15
d_gene: NA
abundance: NA
j_gene: TRBJ2-2
CDR3aa: CATSRGRTNTGELFF
CDR3nt: TGTGCCACAAGTCGGGGGCGGACTAACACCGGGGAGCTGTTTTTT

v_gene: TRBV9
d_gene: TRBD1
abundance: NA
j_gene: TRBJ1-2
CDR3aa: CASSAHDRGRGPYGYTF
CDR3nt: TGTGCCAGCAGCGCCCACGACAGGGGGCGAGGTCCCTATGGCTACACCTTC

v_gene: TRBV28
d_gene: TRBD1
abundance: NA
j_gene: TRBJ1-6
CDR3aa: CASSVTRGENSPLHF
CDR3nt: TGTGCCAGCAGTGTCACCAGGGGGGAAAATTCACCCCTCCACTTT

v_gene: TRBV11-3
d_gene: NA
abundance: NA
j_gene: TRBJ2-2
CDR3aa: CASSQKTGGPYTGELFF
CDR3nt: TGTGCCAGCAGCCAAAAGACGGGGGGCCCTTACACCGGGGAGCTGTTTTTT

v_gene: TRBV7-3
d_gene: TRBD1
abundance: NA
j_gene: TRBJ2-2
CDR3aa: CASSLGTGYTGELFF
CDR3nt: TGTGCCAGCAGCTTAGGGACAGGTTATACCGGGGAGCTGTTTTTT

v_gene: TRBV9
d_gene: NA
abundance: NA
j_gene: TRBJ1-2
CDR3aa: CASSVRAVPQFGYGYTF
CDR3nt: TGTGCCAGCAGCGTTCGGGCGGTGCCACAATTCGGCTATGGCTACACCTTC

v_gene: TRBV28
d_gene: TRBD1
abundance: NA
j_gene: TRBJ1-1
CDR3aa: CASSPWDSLGRTEAFF
CDR3nt: TGTGCCAGCAGTCCGTGGGACAGCCTGGGGCGCACTGAAGCTTTCTTT